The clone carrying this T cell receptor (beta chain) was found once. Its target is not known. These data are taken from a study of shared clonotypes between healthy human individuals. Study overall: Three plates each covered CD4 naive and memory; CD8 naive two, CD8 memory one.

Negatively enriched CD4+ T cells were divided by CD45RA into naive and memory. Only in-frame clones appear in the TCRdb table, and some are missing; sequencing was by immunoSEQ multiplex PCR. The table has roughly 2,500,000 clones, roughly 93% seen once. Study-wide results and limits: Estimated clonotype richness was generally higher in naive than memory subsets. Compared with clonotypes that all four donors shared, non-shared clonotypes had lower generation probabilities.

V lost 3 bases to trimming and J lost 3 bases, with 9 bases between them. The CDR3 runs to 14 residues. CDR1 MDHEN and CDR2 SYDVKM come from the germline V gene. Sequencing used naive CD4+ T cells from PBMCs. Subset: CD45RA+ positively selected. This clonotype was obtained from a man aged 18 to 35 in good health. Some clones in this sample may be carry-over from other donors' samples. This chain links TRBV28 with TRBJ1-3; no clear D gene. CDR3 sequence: CASSLWAGGNTIYF. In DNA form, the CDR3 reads TGTGCCAGCAGTTTGTGGGCAGGTGGAAACACCATATATTTT.